This T cell receptor beta chain was obtained from a study of T cell changes during pregnancy in multiple sclerosis. Generated by immunoSEQ multiplex PCR, the TCRdb table keeps only in-frame clones and is missing some. The table records 55,000 to 95,000 clones, roughly nine tenths of them present only once. After removal of 5 bases from V and 2 bases from J, the junction contained 5 bases not matched to a gene. The CDR3 length is 14 residues. Germline V gene lookup returns CDR1 MNHEY and CDR2 SVGAGI. The chain carries TRBV6-5 and TRBJ2-7, with 8 bases fitting TRBD1. The sequences come from peripheral blood, collected in the second trimester of pregnancy. The receptor's source is a female donor in good health, enrolled as a control in a pregnancy study. CDR3 protein: CASSRMTGAYEQYF. The CDR3 DNA sequence: TGTGCCAGCAGTCGTATGACAGGGGCCTACGAGCAGTACTTC.